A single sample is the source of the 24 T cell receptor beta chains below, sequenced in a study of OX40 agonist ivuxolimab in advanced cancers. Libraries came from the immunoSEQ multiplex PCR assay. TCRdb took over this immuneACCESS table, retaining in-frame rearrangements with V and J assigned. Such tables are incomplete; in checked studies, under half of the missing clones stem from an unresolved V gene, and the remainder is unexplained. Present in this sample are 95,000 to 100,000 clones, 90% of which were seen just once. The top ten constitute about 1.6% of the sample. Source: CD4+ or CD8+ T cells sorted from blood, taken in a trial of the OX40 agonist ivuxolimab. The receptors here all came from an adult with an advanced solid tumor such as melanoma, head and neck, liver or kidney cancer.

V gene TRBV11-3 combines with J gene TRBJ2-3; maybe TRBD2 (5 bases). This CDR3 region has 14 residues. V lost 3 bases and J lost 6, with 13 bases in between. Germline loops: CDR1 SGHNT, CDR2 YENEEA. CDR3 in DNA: TGTGCCAGCAGCTTCAGAGGGTTTACGGATACGCAGTATTTT. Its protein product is CASSFRGFTDTQYF.

The CDR3 DNA reads as TGTGCCAGCAGTCCCCCCCGGCTCGGCAGGTACTTC. Protein sequence: CASSPPRLGRYF. The chain uses TRBV28 and TRBJ2-7; no reliable D call. V was clipped by 5 bases and J by 12 bases, with 17 bases between them. The CDR3 spans 12 residues. Germline V gene lookup returns CDR1 MDHEN and CDR2 SYDVKM.

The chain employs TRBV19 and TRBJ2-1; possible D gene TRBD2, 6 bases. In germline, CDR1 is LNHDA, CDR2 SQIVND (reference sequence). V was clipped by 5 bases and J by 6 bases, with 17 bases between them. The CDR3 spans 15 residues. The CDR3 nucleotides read TGTGCCAGTAGTCCCGCCTCGGGGGTTTTCAATGAGCAGTTCTTC. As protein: CASSPASGVFNEQFF.

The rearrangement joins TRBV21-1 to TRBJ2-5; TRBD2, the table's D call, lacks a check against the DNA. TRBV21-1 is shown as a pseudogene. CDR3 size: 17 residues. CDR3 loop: CASSWEEDWTSQETQYF. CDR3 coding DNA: TGTGCCAGCAGCTGGGAGGAGGACTGGACCAGCCAAGAGACCCAGTACTTC.

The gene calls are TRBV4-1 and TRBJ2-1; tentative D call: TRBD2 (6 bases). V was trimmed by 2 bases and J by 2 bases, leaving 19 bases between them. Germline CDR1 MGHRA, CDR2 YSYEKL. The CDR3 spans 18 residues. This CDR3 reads CASSQSPGVNPAYNEQFF. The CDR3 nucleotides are TGCGCCAGCAGCCAATCCCCGGGGGTAAACCCAGCCTACAATGAGCAGTTCTTC.

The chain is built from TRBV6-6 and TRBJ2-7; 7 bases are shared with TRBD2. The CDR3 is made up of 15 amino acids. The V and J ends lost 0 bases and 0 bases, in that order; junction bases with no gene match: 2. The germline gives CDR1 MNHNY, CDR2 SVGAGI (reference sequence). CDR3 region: CASSYSQRGSYEQYF. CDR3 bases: TGTGCCAGCAGTTACTCCCAGCGGGGCTCCTACGAGCAGTACTTC.

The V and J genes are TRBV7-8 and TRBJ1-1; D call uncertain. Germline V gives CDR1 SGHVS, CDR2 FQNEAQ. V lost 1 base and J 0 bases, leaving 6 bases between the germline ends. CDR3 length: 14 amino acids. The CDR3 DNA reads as TGTGCCAGCAGCTTAGGAGTCATGAACACTGAAGCTTTCTTT. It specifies CASSLGVMNTEAFF.

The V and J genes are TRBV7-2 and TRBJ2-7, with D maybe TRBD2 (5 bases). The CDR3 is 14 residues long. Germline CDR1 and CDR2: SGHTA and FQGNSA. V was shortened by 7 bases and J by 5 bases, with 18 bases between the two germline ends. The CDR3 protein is CASTNPPGSHEQYF. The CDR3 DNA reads TGTGCCAGCACCAATCCCCCGGGGAGCCACGAGCAGTACTTC.

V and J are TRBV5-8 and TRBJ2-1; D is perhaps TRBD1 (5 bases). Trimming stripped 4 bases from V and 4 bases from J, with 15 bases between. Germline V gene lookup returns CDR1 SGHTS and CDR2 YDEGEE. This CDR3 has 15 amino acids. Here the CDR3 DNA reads TGTGCCAGCAGCCCCAGGGTCTTCGGGTACAATGAGCAGTTCTTC. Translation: CASSPRVFGYNEQFF.

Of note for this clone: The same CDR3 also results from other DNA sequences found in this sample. The chain's CDR3 is CASSVALRSTDTQYF. The CDR3 DNA reads TGTGCCAGCAGTGTTGCTTTGAGAAGCACAGATACGCAGTATTTT. The chain combines TRBV9 with TRBJ2-3; D is undetermined. There are 15 residues in the CDR3. The germline V gene encodes CDR1 SGDLS and CDR2 YYNGEE. Trimming took 5 bases from V and 0 from J, leaving 13 bases between them.

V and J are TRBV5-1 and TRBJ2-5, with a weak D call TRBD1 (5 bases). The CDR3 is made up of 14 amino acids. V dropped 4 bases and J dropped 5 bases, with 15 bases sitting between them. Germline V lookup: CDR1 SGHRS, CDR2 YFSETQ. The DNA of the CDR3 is TGCGCCAGCAGCATAGACAGCCCCGGGGAGACCCAGTACTTC. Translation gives CASSIDSPGETQYF.

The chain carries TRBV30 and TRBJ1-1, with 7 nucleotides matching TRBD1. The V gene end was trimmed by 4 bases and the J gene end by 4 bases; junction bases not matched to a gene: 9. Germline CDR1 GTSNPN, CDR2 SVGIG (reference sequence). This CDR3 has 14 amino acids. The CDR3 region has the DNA TGTGCCTGGACCAGATCACAGGGGTCCACTGAAGCTTTCTTT. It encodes CAWTRSQGSTEAFF.

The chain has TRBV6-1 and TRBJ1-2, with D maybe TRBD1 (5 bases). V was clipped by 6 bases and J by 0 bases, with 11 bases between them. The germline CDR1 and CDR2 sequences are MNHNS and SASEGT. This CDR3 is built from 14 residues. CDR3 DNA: TGTGCCAGCAGCCAGGGTTTAGCTAACTATGGCTACACCTTC. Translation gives CASSQGLANYGYTF.

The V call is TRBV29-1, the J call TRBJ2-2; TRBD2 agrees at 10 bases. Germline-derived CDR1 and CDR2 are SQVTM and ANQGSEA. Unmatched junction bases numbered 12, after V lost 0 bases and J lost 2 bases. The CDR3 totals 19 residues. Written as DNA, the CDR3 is TGCAGCGTTGAAGAATGGAAGGGTCTAGCGGGAGAAAACACCGGGGAGCTGTTTTTT. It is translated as CSVEEWKGLAGENTGELFF.

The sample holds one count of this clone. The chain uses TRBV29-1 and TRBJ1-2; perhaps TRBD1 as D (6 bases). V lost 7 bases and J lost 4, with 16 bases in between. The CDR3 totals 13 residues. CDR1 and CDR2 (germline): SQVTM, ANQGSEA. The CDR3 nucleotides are TGCAGCGCACAATCAGGGGCCGGCTATGGCTACACCTTC. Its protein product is CSAQSGAGYGYTF. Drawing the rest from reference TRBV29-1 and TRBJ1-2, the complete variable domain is SAVISQKPSRDICQRGTSLTIQCQVDSQVTMMFWYRQQPGQSLTLIATANQGSEATYESGFVIDKFPISRPNLTFSTLTVSNMSPEDSSIYLCSAQSGAGYGYTFGSGTRLTVV.

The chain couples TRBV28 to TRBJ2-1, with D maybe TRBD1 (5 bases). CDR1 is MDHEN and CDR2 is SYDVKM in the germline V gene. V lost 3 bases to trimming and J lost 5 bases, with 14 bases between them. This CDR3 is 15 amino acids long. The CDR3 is CASSFGQGTDNEQFF. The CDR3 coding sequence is TGTGCCAGCAGTTTTGGGCAGGGCACGGACAATGAGCAGTTCTTC.

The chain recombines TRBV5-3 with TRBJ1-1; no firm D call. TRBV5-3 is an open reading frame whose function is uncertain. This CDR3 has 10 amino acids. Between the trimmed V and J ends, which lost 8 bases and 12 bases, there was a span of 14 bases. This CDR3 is CASVRFQTFF. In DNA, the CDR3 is TGTGCCAGCGTGAGGTTCCAAACTTTCTTT.

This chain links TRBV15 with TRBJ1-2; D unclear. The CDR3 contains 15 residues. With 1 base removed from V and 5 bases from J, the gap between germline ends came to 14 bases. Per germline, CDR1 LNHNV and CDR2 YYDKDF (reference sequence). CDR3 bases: TGTGCCACCAGCAGAGGCCAGGCCTCGAGATATGGCTACACCTTC. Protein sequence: CATSRGQASRYGYTF.

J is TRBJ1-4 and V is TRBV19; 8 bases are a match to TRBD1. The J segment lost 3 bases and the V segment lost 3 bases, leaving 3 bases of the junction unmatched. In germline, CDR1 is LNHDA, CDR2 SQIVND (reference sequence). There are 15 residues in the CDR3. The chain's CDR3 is CASSMDRVSNEKLFF. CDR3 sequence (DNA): TGTGCCAGTAGTATGGACAGGGTGTCTAATGAAAAACTGTTTTTT.

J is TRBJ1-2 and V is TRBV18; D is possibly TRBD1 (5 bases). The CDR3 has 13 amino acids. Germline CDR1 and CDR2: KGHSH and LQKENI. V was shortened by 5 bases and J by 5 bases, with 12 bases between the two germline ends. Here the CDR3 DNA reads TGTGCCAGCTCAACAACAGGATCTTATGGCTACACCTTC. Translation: CASSTTGSYGYTF.

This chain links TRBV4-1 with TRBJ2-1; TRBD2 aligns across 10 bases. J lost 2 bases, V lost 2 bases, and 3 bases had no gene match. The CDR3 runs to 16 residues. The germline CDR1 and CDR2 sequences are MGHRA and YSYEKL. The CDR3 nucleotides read TGCGCCAGCAGCCAAACCGGGACTAGCGCCTACAATGAGCAGTTCTTC. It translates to CASSQTGTSAYNEQFF.

The CDR3 sequence: CASTTSVGNNEQFF. The CDR3, as DNA: TGCGCCAGTACAACTAGCGTGGGTAACAATGAGCAGTTCTTC. The chain uses TRBV4-3 and TRBJ2-1; TRBD2 aligns across 7 bases. CDR3 length: 14 amino acids. Germline values: CDR1 LGHNA, CDR2 YSLEER. V trimming: 9 bases; J trimming: 5 bases; junction bases outside the gene matches: 10.

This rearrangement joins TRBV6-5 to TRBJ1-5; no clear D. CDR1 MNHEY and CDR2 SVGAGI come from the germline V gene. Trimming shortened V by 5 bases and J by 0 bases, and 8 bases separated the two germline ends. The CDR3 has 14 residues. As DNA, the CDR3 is TGTGCCAGCAGTGAGCGGTTTAGCAATCAGCCCCAGCATTTT. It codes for CASSERFSNQPQHF.

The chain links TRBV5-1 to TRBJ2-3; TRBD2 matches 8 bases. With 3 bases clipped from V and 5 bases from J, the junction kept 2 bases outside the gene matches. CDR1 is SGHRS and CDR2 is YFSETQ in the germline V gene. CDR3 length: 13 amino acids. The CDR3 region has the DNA TGCGCCAGCAGCTACCGGGGGGGAGATACGCAGTATTTT. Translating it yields CASSYRGGDTQYF. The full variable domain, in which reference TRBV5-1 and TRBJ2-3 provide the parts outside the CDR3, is KAGVTQTPRYLIKTRGQQVTLSCSPISGHRSVSWYQQTPGQGLQFLFEYFSETQRNKGNFPGRFSGRQFSNSRSEMNVSTLELGDSALYLCASSYRGGDTQYFGPGTRLTVL.